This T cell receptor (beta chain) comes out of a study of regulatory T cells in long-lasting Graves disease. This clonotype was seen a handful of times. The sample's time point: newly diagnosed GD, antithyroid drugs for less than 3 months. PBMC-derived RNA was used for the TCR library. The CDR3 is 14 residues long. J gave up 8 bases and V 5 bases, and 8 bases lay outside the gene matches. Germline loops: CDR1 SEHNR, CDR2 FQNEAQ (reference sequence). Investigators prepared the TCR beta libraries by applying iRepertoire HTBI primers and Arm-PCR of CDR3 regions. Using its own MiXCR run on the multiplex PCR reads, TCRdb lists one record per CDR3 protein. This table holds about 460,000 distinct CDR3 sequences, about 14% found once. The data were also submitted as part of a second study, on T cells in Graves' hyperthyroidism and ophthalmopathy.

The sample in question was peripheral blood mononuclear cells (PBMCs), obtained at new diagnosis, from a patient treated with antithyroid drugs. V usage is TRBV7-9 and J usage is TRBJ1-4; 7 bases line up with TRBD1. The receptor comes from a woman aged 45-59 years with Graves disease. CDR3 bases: TGTGCCAGCAGCCCGAGGGGGCGAGGGGAAAAACTGTTTTTT. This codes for CASSPRGRGEKLFF.